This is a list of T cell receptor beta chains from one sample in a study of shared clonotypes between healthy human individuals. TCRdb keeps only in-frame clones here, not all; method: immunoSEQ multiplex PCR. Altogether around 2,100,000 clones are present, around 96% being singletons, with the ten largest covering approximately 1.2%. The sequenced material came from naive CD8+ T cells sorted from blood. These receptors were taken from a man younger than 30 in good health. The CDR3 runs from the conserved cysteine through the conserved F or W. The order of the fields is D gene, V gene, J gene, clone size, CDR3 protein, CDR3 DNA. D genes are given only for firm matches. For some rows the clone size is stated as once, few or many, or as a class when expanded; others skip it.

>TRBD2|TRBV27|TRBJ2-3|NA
CASSLFGAAGGSDTQYF
TGTGCCAGCAGTTTATTCGGGGCAGCGGGGGGATCAGATACGCAGTATTTT
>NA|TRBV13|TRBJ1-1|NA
CASSLGLTEAFF
TGTGCCAGCAGCCTAGGACTGACTGAAGCTTTCTTT
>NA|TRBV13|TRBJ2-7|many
CASSLEGGSSYEQYF
TGTGCCAGCAGCTTAGAAGGGGGGAGCTCCTACGAGCAGTACTTC
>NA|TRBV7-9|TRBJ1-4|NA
CASSYHRGGTTNEKLFF
TGTGCCAGCAGCTACCACCGGGGCGGTACAACTAATGAAAAACTGTTTTTT
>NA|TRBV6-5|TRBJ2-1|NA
CASLLREVADNEQFF
TGTGCCAGCCTCCTTAGAGAGGTAGCGGACAATGAGCAGTTCTTC
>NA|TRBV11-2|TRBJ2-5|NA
CASSGERWGLRETQYF
TGTGCCAGCAGCGGTGAGCGTTGGGGGCTTCGCGAGACCCAGTACTTC
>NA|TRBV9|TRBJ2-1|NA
CASSVYGGGKHEQFF
TGTGCCAGCAGCGTATACGGGGGCGGGAAACATGAGCAGTTCTTC
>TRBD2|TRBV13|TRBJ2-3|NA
CASSPGLAGNTDTQYF
TGTGCCAGCAGCCCGGGACTAGCGGGCAACACAGATACGCAGTATTTT
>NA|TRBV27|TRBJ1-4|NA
CASSLSPGNEKLFF
TGTGCCAGCAGTTTGAGTCCCGGGAATGAAAAACTGTTTTTT
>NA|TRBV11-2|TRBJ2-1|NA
CASSSSEYNEQFF
TGTGCCAGCAGCTCCAGCGAATACAATGAGCAGTTCTTC
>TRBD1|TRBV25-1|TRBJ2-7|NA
CASSNPGQGSEQYF
TGTGCCAGCAGTAATCCGGGACAGGGGTCCGAGCAGTACTTC
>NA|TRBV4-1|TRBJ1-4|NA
CASSQGGVPATNEKLFF
TGCGCCAGCAGCCAAGGGGGTGTTCCTGCAACTAATGAAAAACTGTTTTTT
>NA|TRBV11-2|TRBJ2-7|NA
CASSIPWVGEPSYEQYF
TGTGCCAGCAGCATCCCCTGGGTCGGGGAGCCTTCCTACGAGCAGTACTTC
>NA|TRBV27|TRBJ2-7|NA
CASSQMTVPTYEQYF
TGTGCCAGCAGCCAGATGACTGTGCCTACCTACGAGCAGTACTTC
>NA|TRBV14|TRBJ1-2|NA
CASSQTGTPSYGYTF
TGTGCCAGCAGCCAGACCGGGACACCCTCCTATGGCTACACCTTC
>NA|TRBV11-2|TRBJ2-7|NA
CASSFEWGEQYF
TGTGCCAGCAGCTTTGAATGGGGCGAGCAGTACTTC
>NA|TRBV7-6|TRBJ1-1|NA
CASSFRGNTEAFF
TGTGCCAGCAGCTTCAGGGGAAACACTGAAGCTTTCTTT
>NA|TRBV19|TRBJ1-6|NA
CASSLRGAENSPLHF
TGTGCCAGTAGTCTAAGAGGGGCTGAGAATTCACCCCTCCACTTT
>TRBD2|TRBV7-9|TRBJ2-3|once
CASSTGLAGGITDTQYF
TGTGCCAGCAGCACGGGACTAGCGGGAGGGATCACAGATACGCAGTATTTT
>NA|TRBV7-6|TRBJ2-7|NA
CASSDGGQGVEQYF
TGTGCCAGCAGCGACGGGGGGCAAGGGGTCGAGCAGTACTTC
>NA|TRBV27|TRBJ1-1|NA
CASSLGVGLNTEAFF
TGTGCCAGCAGTTTAGGGGTGGGTTTGAACACTGAAGCTTTCTTT
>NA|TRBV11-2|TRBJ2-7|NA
CASSLDLFSYEQYF
TGTGCCAGCAGCTTAGATCTCTTCTCCTACGAGCAGTACTTC
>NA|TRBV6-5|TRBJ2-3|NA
CASSYSGNPDTQYF
TGTGCCAGCAGTTACTCCGGGAACCCAGATACGCAGTATTTT
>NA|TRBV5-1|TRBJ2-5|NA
CASSSQGSPGETQYF
TGCGCCAGCAGCTCGCAGGGTTCCCCGGGGGAGACCCAGTACTTC
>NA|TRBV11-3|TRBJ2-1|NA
CASTLSTGTQFF
TGTGCCAGCACCTTAAGTACAGGGACGCAGTTCTTC
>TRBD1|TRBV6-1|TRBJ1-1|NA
CASSDTGAATEAFF
TGTGCCAGCAGTGATACAGGGGCGGCCACTGAAGCTTTCTTT
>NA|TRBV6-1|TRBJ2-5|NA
CASSEGPYGETQYF
TGTGCCAGCAGTGAGGGACCTTATGGCGAGACCCAGTACTTC
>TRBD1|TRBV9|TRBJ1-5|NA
CASSVGTGGGQPQHF
TGTGCCAGCAGCGTTGGGACAGGGGGGGGTCAGCCCCAGCATTTT
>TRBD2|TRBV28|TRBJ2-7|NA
CASSSRTSGEYEQYF
TGTGCCAGCAGTTCCCGGACTAGCGGGGAATACGAGCAGTACTTC
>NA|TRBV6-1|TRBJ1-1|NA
CASSEAKGENTEAFF
TGTGCCAGCAGTGAAGCAAAGGGAGAGAACACTGAAGCTTTCTTT
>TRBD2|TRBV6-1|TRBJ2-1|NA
CASDGGVSYNEQFF
TGTGCCAGCGACGGGGGGGTCTCCTACAATGAGCAGTTCTTC
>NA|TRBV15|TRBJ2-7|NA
CATSRDSLASESYEQYF
TGTGCCACCAGCAGAGATTCTCTGGCTAGCGAATCCTACGAGCAGTACTTC
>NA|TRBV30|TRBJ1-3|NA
CALDISGTGNTIYF
TGTGCCCTCGACATTTCAGGGACTGGAAACACCATATATTTT
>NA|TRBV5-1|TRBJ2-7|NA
CASSLYPGSEVQYF
TGCGCCAGCAGCTTGTACCCAGGATCTGAAGTACAGTACTTC
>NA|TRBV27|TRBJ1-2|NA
CASSPAGQTNYGYTF
TGTGCCAGCAGTCCCGCCGGACAGACTAACTATGGCTACACCTTC
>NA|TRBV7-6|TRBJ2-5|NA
CASSSPGQETQYF
TGTGCCAGCAGCTCGCCGGGGCAGGAGACCCAGTACTTC
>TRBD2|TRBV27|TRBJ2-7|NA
CASSSRTSGHGEQYF
TGTGCCAGCAGTTCCCGGACTAGCGGGCACGGGGAGCAGTACTTC
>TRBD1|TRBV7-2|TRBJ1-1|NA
CASSAGGGYTEAFF
TGTGCCAGCAGCGCAGGGGGGGGATACACTGAAGCTTTCTTT
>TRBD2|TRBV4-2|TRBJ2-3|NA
CASRASGESTDTQYF
TGTGCCAGCCGTGCTAGCGGAGAGAGCACAGATACGCAGTATTTT
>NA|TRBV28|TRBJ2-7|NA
CASSFRGLSSYEQYF
TGTGCCAGCAGTTTCCGCGGGCTAAGCTCCTACGAGCAGTACTTC
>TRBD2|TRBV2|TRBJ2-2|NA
CASSEGLAGDTGELFF
TGTGCCAGCAGTGAGGGACTAGCGGGGGACACCGGGGAGCTGTTTTTT
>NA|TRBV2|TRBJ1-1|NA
CASSEEGSLNMNTEAFF
TGTGCCAGCAGTGAGGAGGGGTCCCTCAACATGAACACTGAAGCTTTCTTT
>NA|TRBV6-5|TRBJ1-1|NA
CASSYQSGEAFF
TGTGCCAGCAGTTATCAGAGCGGTGAAGCTTTCTTT
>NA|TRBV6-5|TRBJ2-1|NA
CASSYEGNEQFF
TGTGCCAGCAGTTACGAGGGTAATGAGCAGTTCTTC
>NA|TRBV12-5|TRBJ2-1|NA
CASGHDPAAMRNNEQFF
TGTGCTAGTGGTCATGACCCAGCGGCGATGAGGAACAATGAGCAGTTCTTC
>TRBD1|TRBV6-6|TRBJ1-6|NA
CASREGAQASPLHF
TGTGCCAGCAGGGAGGGGGCCCAGGCGTCACCCCTCCACTTT